This TCR beta chain was profiled in a study of T cells in Graves' hyperthyroidism and ophthalmopathy. Study observations and caveats: Ophthalmopathy prediction by the model preceded onset by a median roughly 6 months. A 13 V-J model separated ophthalmopathy from stable hyperthyroidism.

The table lists this clonotype with a few counts. Its cognate antigen is unknown. Stable hyperthyroidism: no ophthalmopathy progression over 18 months of follow-up. Exclusion of patients followed from uncontrolled infection, other autoimmune disease, pregnancy or lactation. Looked up from germline, CDR1 is MGHDK and CDR2 is SYGVNS. CDR3 length equals 16 residues. Trimming stripped 4 bases from V and 2 bases from J, with 12 bases between. RNA transcripts provided the source from which TCR beta CDR3 regions were amplified. During a first-round RT-PCR of the TCR CDR3, the HTBI primer set was used. MiXCR was run by TCRdb on the multiplex PCR reads, yielding one entry per CDR3 protein. The sample lists around 540,000 distinct CDR3 sequences; around 45% were seen once.

Sequencing was carried out using peripheral blood or thyroid tissue (not recorded which). This TCR derives from a woman aged 18-30 years with Graves' hyperthyroidism. This sequence joins TRBV25-1 and TRBJ2-6, with D perhaps matching TRBD1 or TRBD2 (6 bases each). CDR3 sequence (DNA): TGTGCCAGCAGTGTAACGGGGGCTACTGGGGCCAACGTCCTGACTTTC. Amino acid sequence: CASSVTGATGANVLTF.